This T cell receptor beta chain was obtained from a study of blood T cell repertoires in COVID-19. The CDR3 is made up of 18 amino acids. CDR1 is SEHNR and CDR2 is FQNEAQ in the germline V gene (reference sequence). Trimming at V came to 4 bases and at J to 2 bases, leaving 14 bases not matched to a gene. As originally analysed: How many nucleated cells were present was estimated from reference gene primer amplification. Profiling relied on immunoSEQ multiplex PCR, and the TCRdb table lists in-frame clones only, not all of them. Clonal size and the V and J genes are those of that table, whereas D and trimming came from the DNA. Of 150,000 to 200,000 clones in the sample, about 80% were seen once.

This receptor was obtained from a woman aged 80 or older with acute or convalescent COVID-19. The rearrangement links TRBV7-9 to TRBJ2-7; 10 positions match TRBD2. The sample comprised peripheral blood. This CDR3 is CASSSNVARLAGAYEQYF. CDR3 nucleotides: TGTGCCAGCAGCTCGAACGTCGCCCGGCTAGCGGGAGCCTACGAGCAGTACTTC.